A selection of T cell receptor beta chains follows, all from one sample in a study of control samples from healthy donors and cancer patients. Generated by immunoSEQ multiplex PCR, the TCRdb table keeps only in-frame clones and is missing some. This table holds 150,000 or so clones, more than 85% found once. The sequenced sample was blood. These receptors were taken from a man in his late teens or twenties in good health. The CDR3 runs from the conserved cysteine through the conserved F or W. The order of the fields is J gene, V gene, clone size, D gene, CDR3 protein, CDR3 DNA. D genes are given only for firm matches. The size field is filled for only some rows; it gives once, few, many or a size class.

TRBJ2-7	TRBV27	once	TRBD2	CASSRAGVSEQYF	TGTGCCAGCAGTCGAGCGGGAGTCAGCGAGCAGTACTTC
TRBJ1-5	TRBV4-3	-	TRBD1	CASSQDDRALRQPQHF	TGCGCCAGCAGCCAAGATGACAGGGCTCTGCGTCAGCCCCAGCATTTT
TRBJ1-5	TRBV6-5	-	-	CASSYRGNQPQHF	TGTGCCAGCAGTTACAGGGGCAATCAGCCCCAGCATTTT
TRBJ2-7	TRBV11-2	-	-	CASSLAWAGASYEQYF	TGTGCCAGCAGCTTAGCCTGGGCAGGGGCGTCCTACGAGCAGTACTTC
TRBJ1-2	TRBV27	-	-	CASSLLIQTDYGYTF	TGTGCCAGCAGTTTATTGATACAGACCGACTATGGCTACACCTTC
TRBJ2-7	TRBV6-5	-	-	CASSYAVAGPEYQYF	TGTGCCAGCAGTTACGCGGTGGCGGGCCCGGAATATCAGTACTTC
TRBJ2-7	TRBV9	-	-	CASSAGVGSGDPGAYEQYF	TGTGCCAGCAGCGCCGGGGTGGGTAGCGGAGACCCAGGAGCCTACGAGCAGTACTTC
TRBJ2-7	TRBV3-1/TRBV3-2	few	TRBD2	CASSQTSGRAFYYEQYF	TGTGCCAGCAGCCAGACTAGCGGGAGGGCCTTTTACTACGAGCAGTACTTC
TRBJ1-2	TRBV11-2	few	TRBD1	CASSSSRQGYGYTF	TGTGCCAGCAGCTCGTCCAGACAGGGCTATGGCTACACCTTC
TRBJ1-4	TRBV3-1/TRBV3-2	-	-	CASSQTDWSEKLFF	TGTGCCAGCAGCCAGACTGACTGGAGTGAAAAACTGTTTTTT
TRBJ2-3	TRBV6-6	once	-	CASSTGLLSDTQYF	TGTGCCAGCAGTACAGGGTTATTATCGGATACGCAGTATTTT
TRBJ2-7	TRBV7-8	-	TRBD1	CASSLGGTGHYEQYF	TGTGCCAGCAGCTTAGGCGGGACAGGGCACTACGAGCAGTACTTC
TRBJ2-1	TRBV12-5	-	-	CASGGAAPDFNEQFF	TGTGCTAGTGGAGGGGCAGCACCCGATTTCAATGAGCAGTTCTTC
TRBJ2-7	TRBV5-6	-	TRBD2	CASSGGGRSYEQYF	TGTGCCAGCAGCGGCGGGGGGCGATCCTACGAGCAGTACTTC
TRBJ1-5	TRBV30	-	-	CAWGSRFNQPQHF	TGTGCCTGGGGGAGCAGATTTAATCAGCCCCAGCATTTT
TRBJ1-1	TRBV7-6	-	-	CASSLAADMEAFF	TGTGCCAGCAGCTTAGCGGCAGATATGGAAGCTTTCTTT
TRBJ2-4	TRBV6-4	-	-	CASTAGRRTKGAKNIQYF	TGTGCCAGCACAGCAGGGCGAAGGACTAAGGGGGCCAAAAACATTCAGTACTTC
TRBJ2-3	TRBV13	-	TRBD2	CASSGGLAGDRDTQYF	TGTGCCAGCAGCGGGGGTCTAGCGGGAGATAGAGATACGCAGTATTTT
TRBJ1-1	TRBV5-1	-	-	CASSFTTGPNTEAFF	TGCGCCAGCAGCTTTACTACAGGGCCGAACACTGAAGCTTTCTTT
TRBJ1-2	TRBV7-9	-	TRBD1	CASSPGQLYGYTF	TGTGCCAGCAGCCCGGGACAGCTATATGGCTACACCTTC
TRBJ1-1	TRBV27	-	-	CASRITGRNTEAFF	TGTGCCAGCCGAATCACTGGACGGAACACTGAAGCTTTCTTT
TRBJ2-7	TRBV6-5	-	-	CASSYSPSSYEQYF	TGTGCCAGCAGTTACTCGCCGAGCTCCTACGAGCAGTACTTC
TRBJ2-7	TRBV6-5	once	TRBD1	CASSPPGQGYEQYF	TGTGCCAGCAGTCCCCCGGGACAGGGCTACGAGCAGTACTTC
TRBJ1-2	TRBV6-1	-	-	CASSERHAGRAPGGYTF	TGTGCCAGCAGTGAACGGCACGCGGGCAGGGCACCGGGTGGCTACACCTTC
TRBJ2-2	TRBV9	-	-	CASSVPYSGNTGELFF	TGTGCCAGCAGCGTGCCGTACAGCGGAAACACCGGGGAGCTGTTTTTT
TRBJ1-3	TRBV6-5	-	-	CASKRVTSGNTIYF	TGTGCCAGCAAGAGAGTGACCTCTGGAAACACCATATATTTT
TRBJ2-3	TRBV5-1	-	TRBD1	CASSFQGASDTQYF	TGCGCCAGCAGCTTTCAGGGGGCATCAGATACGCAGTATTTT
TRBJ2-7	TRBV4-1	-	-	CASSQDLPQGSYEQYF	TGCGCCAGCAGCCAAGATCTCCCCCAGGGATCCTACGAGCAGTACTTC
TRBJ1-5	TRBV6-5	-	TRBD1	CASRQGGNQPQHF	TGTGCCAGCAGACAGGGGGGTAATCAGCCCCAGCATTTT
TRBJ1-4	TRBV7-8	-	TRBD1	CASSLVHRGEKLFF	TGTGCCAGCAGCTTAGTCCACAGGGGTGAAAAACTGTTTTTT
TRBJ1-6	TRBV6-5	-	-	CASSYSGRAENSPLHF	TGTGCCAGCAGTTACAGCGGCAGAGCGGAAAATTCACCCCTCCACTTT
TRBJ1-1	TRBV5-6	-	TRBD1	CASSWGQVVTEAFF	TGTGCCAGCAGCTGGGGACAGGTGGTAACTGAAGCTTTCTTT
TRBJ2-7	TRBV19	-	-	CASSNRRDRGSYEQYF	TGTGCCAGTAGCAACCGACGGGACCGGGGGTCCTACGAGCAGTACTTC
TRBJ1-1	TRBV10-3	-	TRBD1	CAIRGDRRNTEAFF	TGTGCCATCAGAGGGGACAGGAGGAACACTGAAGCTTTCTTT
TRBJ2-5	TRBV30	-	-	CAWSEQSETQYF	TGTGCCTGGAGTGAACAGTCAGAGACCCAGTACTTC
TRBJ1-4	TRBV28	-	TRBD1	CASTRDRNEKLFF	TGTGCCAGCACCCGGGACAGGAACGAAAAACTGTTTTTT
TRBJ2-7	TRBV19	-	-	CASSIRRDGYEQYF	TGTGCCAGTAGTATTCGGCGGGATGGCTACGAGCAGTACTTC
TRBJ1-3	TRBV27	few	TRBD1	CASSLSLGQQNTIYF	TGTGCCAGCAGTTTATCCTTGGGACAGCAAAACACCATATATTTT
TRBJ2-7	TRBV5-1	once	-	CASSSPSVYEQYF	TGCGCCAGCAGCTCCCCAAGCGTCTACGAGCAGTACTTC
TRBJ2-2	TRBV30	-	-	CAWSLRDIGELFF	TGTGCCTGGAGTCTAAGGGACATCGGGGAGCTGTTTTTT
TRBJ2-3	TRBV19	-	TRBD1	CASSMVRDRGQDTQYF	TGTGCCAGTAGTATGGTCCGGGACAGGGGGCAAGATACGCAGTATTTT
TRBJ2-7	TRBV3-1/TRBV3-2	-	TRBD2	CASSQDRATSGAYEQYF	TGTGCCAGCAGCCAAGATAGGGCGACTAGCGGAGCCTACGAGCAGTACTTC
TRBJ1-2	TRBV19	-	-	CASSLWGQGSPSIGYGYTF	TGTGCCAGTAGCCTATGGGGACAAGGGTCCCCGTCGATTGGCTATGGCTACACCTTC
TRBJ2-7	TRBV7-3	-	TRBD2	CASSSTPGLAGGYEQYF	TGTGCCAGCAGCTCCACTCCTGGACTAGCGGGAGGATACGAGCAGTACTTC
TRBJ2-5	TRBV4-1	-	TRBD2	CASSQVDMGLARKTQYF	TGCGCCAGCAGCCAAGTTGATATGGGACTAGCGCGGAAGACCCAGTACTTC
TRBJ2-7	TRBV28	once	TRBD1	CASRGTGVHEQYF	TGTGCCAGCCGAGGGACAGGGGTCCACGAGCAGTACTTC
TRBJ2-2	TRBV15	-	-	CATSSGKVIGELFF	TGTGCCACCAGCAGTGGCAAGGTTATCGGGGAGCTGTTTTTT
TRBJ2-7	TRBV13	-	-	CASSYYGTSVYEQYF	TGTGCCAGCAGTTACTACGGGACATCGGTTTACGAGCAGTACTTC
TRBJ2-1	TRBV7-9	-	-	CASSLGGLGLGDEQFF	TGTGCCAGCAGCTTAGGTGGGTTGGGTCTAGGTGATGAGCAGTTCTTC
TRBJ2-7	TRBV19	-	-	CASSMWLAGGFDEQYF	TGTGCCAGTAGTATGTGGCTAGCTGGTGGTTTTGACGAGCAGTACTTC
TRBJ1-1	TRBV3-1/TRBV3-2	-	-	CASSQETSEAFF	TGTGCCAGCAGCCAAGAGACATCTGAAGCTTTCTTT
TRBJ1-4	TRBV30	-	-	CAWSVGGGEKLFF	TGTGCCTGGAGTGTGGGGGGAGGGGAAAAACTGTTTTTT
TRBJ1-1	TRBV28	-	-	CASSYRQGRRDTEAFF	TGTGCCAGCAGTTATAGGCAGGGCCGGAGGGACACTGAAGCTTTCTTT
TRBJ1-3	TRBV4-3	-	-	CASSQEPFGLNTIYF	TGCGCCAGCAGCCAAGAACCCTTTGGCTTGAACACCATATATTTT
TRBJ1-2	TRBV7-9	-	-	CASSLNFGDGYGYTF	TGTGCCAGCAGCTTAAATTTCGGGGACGGCTATGGCTACACCTTC
TRBJ2-7	TRBV21-1	-	-	CASSKVEPYEQYF	TGTGCCAGCAGCAAAGTTGAGCCCTACGAGCAGTACTTC